This TCR beta chain derives from a study of response to subunit inactivated influenza vaccine. Study observations and caveats: Authors suggested that a seasonal influenza vaccination recruits few new T cells each time.

Remarks on this clonotype: Antigen unknown.

TCRdb passed the RT-PCR reads through MiXCR, listing each CDR3 protein once. The table lists approximately 700,000 distinct CDR3 sequences, 14% of them singletons. The receptor comes from a middle-aged man who received an inactivated influenza vaccine. This sample comprised PBMCs from blood, obtained roughly 2 weeks before vaccination.

CDR3 DNA: TGTGCCAGCAGTGAATTCTGGGACTCGAAACAAGAGACCCAGTACTTC. This sequence encodes CASSEFWDSKQETQYF. The rearrangement links TRBV2 to TRBJ2-5; possible D gene TRBD2, 6 bases. This CDR3 region has 16 residues. Trimming removed 2 bases from V and 2 bases from J, with 15 bases in between. Germline CDR1 is SNHLY and CDR2 is FYNNEI.